This is a list of T cell receptor beta chains from one sample in a study of neurological immune-mediated disorders. TCRdb used MiXCR to reprocess the 5' RACE reads, holding one entry per CDR3 protein. This sample has around 94,000 distinct CDR3 sequences, with 3.5% found just once. What was sequenced was PBMCs. Receptors were obtained from a woman between 18 and 29 years old with multiple sclerosis. CDR3s include the opening cysteine and the closing phenylalanine or tryptophan. The D gene is left open where the match is weak. Clone size is stated in some rows and not others, as once, few, many or a class when expanded.

clone size	D gene	J gene	V gene	CDR3 DNA	CDR3 protein
NA	NA	TRBJ1-1	TRBV30	TGTGCCTGGAGTGTATACCCCTCCCGTGGACAGGAAGCTTTCTTT	CAWSVYPSRGQEAFF
NA	TRBD1	TRBJ1-2	TRBV29-1	TGCAGCGCTGGCGGGCAGGGGGGCTATGGCTACACCTTC	CSAGGQGGYGYTF
many	TRBD1	TRBJ2-7	TRBV10-3	TGTGCCATCAGTGAGTCGGGCCGGGACAGGGGAGGGTACGAGCAGTACTTC	CAISESGRDRGGYEQYF
many	NA	TRBJ1-6	TRBV6-5	TGTGCCAGCAGCATGGGCGGGCGGTATTCACCCCTCCACTTT	CASSMGGRYSPLHF
many	NA	TRBJ2-7	TRBV2	TGTGCCAGCAGTGAAAGTACTCCTCTGGCCTACGAGCAGTACTTC	CASSESTPLAYEQYF
NA	NA	TRBJ2-7	TRBV6-5	TGTGCCAGCAGTCAGGGGGGTGTCTACGAGCAGTACTTC	CASSQGGVYEQYF
many	NA	TRBJ1-5	TRBV6-6	TGTGCCAGCAGTTACCCGACGGCGGGGAGCAATCAGCCCCAGCATTTT	CASSYPTAGSNQPQHF
many	NA	TRBJ2-7	TRBV7-9	TGTGCCAGCAGCCCCTGGGCCGGGTCGGTGGACGAGCAGTACTTC	CASSPWAGSVDEQYF
many	NA	TRBJ2-3	TRBV7-2	TGTGCCAGCAGCTTAGGCCAACCCGATACGCAGTATTTT	CASSLGQPDTQYF
many	NA	TRBJ2-4	TRBV20-1	TGCAGTGCTGATACCGGGACGGCAAAAAACATTCAGTACTTC	CSADTGTAKNIQYF
many	NA	TRBJ2-2	TRBV5-1	TGCGCCAGCAGCCCTCTCAACGGGGGGCCTTTGGTCGGGGAGCTGTTTTTT	CASSPLNGGPLVGELFF
many	TRBD1	TRBJ1-6	TRBV4-1	TGCGCCAGCAGCCAATTAACAGGGGGACCCTTTGGGGCACCCCTCCACTTT	CASSQLTGGPFGAPLHF
many	TRBD2	TRBJ2-3	TRBV27	TGTGCCAGCAGTTTATGGGGGACTAGCAGAAACACAGATACGCAGTATTTT	CASSLWGTSRNTDTQYF
many	NA	TRBJ1-1	TRBV12-3/TRBV12-4	TGTGCCAGCAGTTTTAAGGGGCTGAACACTGAAGCTTTCTTT	CASSFKGLNTEAFF
many	NA	TRBJ1-2	TRBV20-1	TGCAGTGCGAATTCAGGGGATGGCTACACCTTC	CSANSGDGYTF
many	NA	TRBJ1-4	TRBV7-2	TGTGCCAGCAGCTTAGTGACGGGGTTCAATGAAAAACTGTTTTTT	CASSLVTGFNEKLFF
many	NA	TRBJ1-5	TRBV20-1	TGCAGTGCGGGGCGAAATAATCAGCCCCAGCATTTT	CSAGRNNQPQHF
many	NA	TRBJ2-3	TRBV7-2	TGTGCCAGCAGCCCCCACCCCGCTCTCGGGGCAGCCGTCCATACGCAGTATTTT	CASSPHPALGAAVHTQYF
many	TRBD2	TRBJ2-1	TRBV20-1	TGCAGTGCTCCACCAAGCGGGAGCTCCTACAATGAGCAGTTCTTC	CSAPPSGSSYNEQFF